A few counts support the clone carrying this T cell receptor beta chain. Its antigen is as yet unknown. Prepared libraries of TCR beta cDNA carried unique molecular identifiers. TCRdb redid the calling of the PCR reads with MiXCR, one entry per CDR3 protein. The table lists about 200,000 distinct CDR3 sequences, 29% of them singletons. The sample is drawn from a study of post-analysis software for immune sequencing data. Regarding the study as a whole: The five TRBV segments detected at higher frequency in patients than in controls included TRBV5-6, TRBV5-1 and TRBV20-1. With F measure, samples from one preparation batch clustered together strongly. In multiple sclerosis, normalized Chao1 diversity was significantly below that of controls.

Germline V CDR1 and CDR2: DFQATT, SNEGSKA (reference sequence). The CDR3 extends over 14 amino acids. Trimming removed 6 bases at V and 0 bases at J, with 14 bases between. V usage is TRBV20-1 and J usage is TRBJ1-1; D perhaps matches TRBD1 (6 bases). The origin of this receptor is a girl under 18 with multiple sclerosis. The sample comprised blood. The CDR3 region has the DNA TGCAGTGCCACCCGACAGGTGATGAACACTGAAGCTTTCTTT. It encodes CSATRQVMNTEAFF.